This is a list of T cell receptor beta chains from one sample in a study of Tregs in tolerant kidney transplant recipients. Sequencing used immunoSEQ multiplex PCR; TCRdb keeps in-frame clones, though not all of them. The repertoire holds tens of thousands of clones, with over 85% as singletons. Here the sequenced sample was CD4+ T cells from blood (PBMCs), taken 12 months after the transplant. The receptors stem from a human patient who received a combined kidney and bone marrow transplant. A subset of T cells may come from the graft donor. CDR3s leave out the opening cysteine and the closing phenylalanine or tryptophan.

CDR3 protein	V gene	J gene
ASTSPGWQGVWNEQF	TRBV19	TRBJ2-1
ATQRGGHNQPQH	TRBV10-3	TRBJ1-5
ATRPGHSADGYT	TRBV6-5	TRBJ1-2
ASSVVRGANTGELF	TRBV9	TRBJ2-2
ASSPSGTSGYEQY	TRBV14	TRBJ2-7
ASSFRLAGGRETQY	TRBV7-6	TRBJ2-5
ASSLRDRIGNEQF	TRBV7-3	TRBJ2-1
ASSLGSLAGATDTQY	TRBV5-1	TRBJ2-3
ASSLSSGRGRNEQF	TRBV7-7	TRBJ2-1
ATSYGYT	TRBV2	TRBJ1-2
ASSLVGGWGSYEQY	TRBV7-2	TRBJ2-7
ASSLVRSLNTGELF	TRBV5-1	TRBJ2-2
ASSLVFGSEQY	TRBV7-9	TRBJ2-7
ASRRLATTYEQY	TRBV13	TRBJ2-7
ASSSIQGPSTDTQY	TRBV5-1	TRBJ2-3
ASSFEEGAYGYT	TRBV5-6	TRBJ1-2
SVAWPGGPNNEQF	TRBV29-1	TRBJ2-1
ASSQEGTVNQPQH	TRBV4-2	TRBJ1-5
ASSLGRTIYNEQF	TRBV11-2	TRBJ2-1
ASSLEATGGSDTIY	TRBV5-1	TRBJ1-3
ASSFAGGDDTQY	TRBV28	TRBJ2-3
AWRYGSSGANVLT	TRBV30	TRBJ2-6
ASSPGLAGSNTQY	TRBV18	TRBJ2-3
ASSSPGTGYHPQH	TRBV5-6	TRBJ1-5
ASSWTGSNQPQH	TRBV19	TRBJ1-5
AWGTAGVNYGYT	TRBV30	TRBJ1-2
ASRLAGYGYT	TRBV28	TRBJ1-2
ASSLAVELYGYT	TRBV5-4	TRBJ1-2
ASSLIPSNTGELF	TRBV5-6	TRBJ2-2
ASSPYTGELF	TRBV19	TRBJ2-2
ASSLVGAGAYEQY	TRBV11-3	TRBJ2-7
ASSYATGAHTQY	TRBV6-5	TRBJ2-3
ASSVEGTGIYEQY	TRBV9	TRBJ2-7